The present TCR beta chain was sequenced within a study of T cell changes during pregnancy in multiple sclerosis. Trimming pared 6 bases from V and 1 base from J, leaving 19 bases between. CDR1 is SGHVS, CDR2 FQNEAQ, per germline. This CDR3 contains 17 residues. Only one count was recorded for this clone. TCRdb's table, derived via immunoSEQ multiplex PCR, lists solely in-frame clones and lacks some. The sample carries about 67,000 clones, approximately 89% recorded once. The specimen comprised peripheral blood, sampled in the second trimester of pregnancy. The V and J genes are TRBV7-8 and TRBJ2-4; TRBD2 might be the D (6 bases). The clonotype comes from a female donor with multiple sclerosis, enrolled in a pregnancy study. CDR3 in DNA: TGTGCCAGCAGGCCCGGTCGTCCGGGGGATGCCAAAAACATTCAGTACTTC. Protein product: CASRPGRPGDAKNIQYF.